Each of the 2 T cell receptor beta chains below was sequenced from the same sample in a study of shared clonotypes between healthy human individuals. The assay was immunoSEQ multiplex PCR, and TCRdb's table has in-frame clones only and misses some. Of some 2.1 million clones in the sample, 85% to 95% were seen once. Sequenced input: naive CD4+ T cells sorted from blood. Indicated subset: CD45RA+ positively selected. These receptors were obtained from a man aged 18-30 years in good health.

J is TRBJ2-7 and V is TRBV7-2; 7 nucleotides line up with TRBD1. The CDR3 sequence is 15 residues long. Germline V gives CDR1 SGHTA, CDR2 FQGNSA. The trim removed 4 bases at V and 0 bases at J, leaving 6 bases unmatched. This CDR3 is CASSSGGPSSYEQYF. CDR3 DNA: TGTGCCAGCAGCTCAGGGGGACCCAGCTCCTACGAGCAGTACTTC.

The chain uses TRBV30 and TRBJ2-3; D might be TRBD1 (5 bases). The CDR3 consists of 16 residues. V lost 0 bases to trimming and J lost 1 base, with 14 bases between them. The germline V gene encodes CDR1 GTSNPN and CDR2 SVGIG (reference sequence). CDR3 sequence reads: CAWSVGVSGGTDTQYF. The DNA for the CDR3 is TGTGCCTGGAGTGTAGGGGTTAGTGGAGGCACAGATACGCAGTATTTT.